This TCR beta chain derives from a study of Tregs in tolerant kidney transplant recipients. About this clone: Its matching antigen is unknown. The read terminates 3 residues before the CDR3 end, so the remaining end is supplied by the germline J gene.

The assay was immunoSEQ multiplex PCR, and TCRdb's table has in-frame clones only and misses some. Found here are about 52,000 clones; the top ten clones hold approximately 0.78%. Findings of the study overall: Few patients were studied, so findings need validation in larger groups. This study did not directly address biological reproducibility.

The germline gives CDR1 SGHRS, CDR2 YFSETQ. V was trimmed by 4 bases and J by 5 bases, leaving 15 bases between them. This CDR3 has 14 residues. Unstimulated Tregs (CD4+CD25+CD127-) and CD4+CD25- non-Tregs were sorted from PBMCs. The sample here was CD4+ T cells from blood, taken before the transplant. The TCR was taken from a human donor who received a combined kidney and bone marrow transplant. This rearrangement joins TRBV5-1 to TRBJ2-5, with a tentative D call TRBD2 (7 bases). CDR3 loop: CASSTTGREETQYF. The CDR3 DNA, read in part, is TGCGCCAGCAGCACAACAGGGAGGGAGGAGACC. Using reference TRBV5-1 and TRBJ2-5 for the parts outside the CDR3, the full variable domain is KAGVTQTPRYLIKTRGQQVTLSCSPISGHRSVSWYQQTPGQGLQFLFEYFSETQRNKGNFPGRFSGRQFSNSRSEMNVSTLELGDSALYLCASSTTGREETQYFGPGTRLLVL.